This T cell receptor beta chain was identified during a study of CD8 T cells in ankylosing spondylitis. CDR1 and CDR2 (germline): GTSNPN, SVGIG (reference sequence). The CDR3 is 15 residues long. Trimming removed 4 bases at V and 0 bases at J, with 13 bases between. This clonotype was seen only a few times. Its antigen is unknown. Points from the study as a whole: Clones that were linked to disease were CD8+ and were relatively rare in peripheral blood. Blood from ankylosing spondylitis patients appeared to carry a characteristic eight-variant TCR beta motif.

TCRdb independently ran MiXCR on the 5' RACE reads; one entry per CDR3 protein. Of a few hundred thousand distinct CDR3 sequences in the sample, roughly 8% are singletons; the top ten hold about 14%. The source of this sequence is a male donor with ankylosing spondylitis. The specimen sequenced was blood, either unsorted or a sorted T cell fraction (not recorded which). The rearrangement joins TRBV30 to TRBJ1-3; D remains ambiguous. This CDR3 is CAWNGGDNSGNTIYF. CDR3 DNA: TGTGCCTGGAACGGTGGAGATAACTCTGGAAACACCATATATTTT.